This TCR beta chain was identified during a study of cytomegalovirus exposure and HLA in healthy donors. The length of the CDR3 is 15 residues. PCR employed 60 Vbeta and 13 Jbeta primers. Only in-frame clones appear in the TCRdb table, and some are missing; sequencing was by immunoSEQ multiplex PCR. Of some 97,000 clones in the sample, 84% were seen once. The sequence came from a woman between 18 and 29 years old in good health and CMV-seronegative. The chain recombines TRBV21-1 with TRBJ2-5; no check of the table's D call, TRBD2, against the DNA was made. TRBV21-1 is termed a pseudogene. The sample consisted of PBMCs. CDR3 nucleotides: TGTGCCAGCAGCTCGAGCCTGGGGAGGGTAGAGACCCAGTACTTC. This encodes CASSSSLGRVETQYF.